Given below is one T cell receptor (beta chain) in context. Its antigen is undetermined. This sample was included in a study of CD8 T cells in ankylosing spondylitis. Study-wide findings and caveats: Ankylosing spondylitis blood seemed to carry a telltale TCR beta motif made of fewer than ten highly homologous variants. Earlier work had already found some motif variants in reactive arthritis synovial fluid and blood. Significantly higher representation of disease-linked clones was reported for matched ankylosing spondylitis synovial fluid.

CDR3 length: 14 residues. Trimming removed 6 bases from V and 5 bases from J, with 19 bases in between. Germline assignment: CDR1 DFQATT and CDR2 SNEGSKA (reference sequence). Molecular-barcoded quantitative 5'-RACE produced these TCR beta libraries. TCRdb re-derived calls from the 5' RACE reads in MiXCR, one entry per CDR3 protein. This table holds roughly 240,000 distinct CDR3 sequences, 7% to 10% found once. The rearrangement links TRBV20-1 to TRBJ2-5; either TRBD1 or TRBD2 may supply D (5 bases each). The receptor comes from a female donor with ankylosing spondylitis or in good health (not recorded which). The sample was blood, either unsorted or a sorted T cell fraction (not recorded which). This CDR3 is CSARRGAVGETQYF. The CDR3 coding sequence is TGCAGTGCCCGACGAGGGGCAGTCGGGGAGACCCAGTACTTC.